The 7 T cell receptor beta chains reported below all come from one sample, sequenced in a study of T cells in Graves' hyperthyroidism and ophthalmopathy. The TCR beta CDR3 regions underwent amplification using RNA transcripts as the source. The study used the HTBI primer set for a first-round RT-PCR of the TCR CDR3. TCRdb independently ran MiXCR on the multiplex PCR reads; one entry per CDR3 protein. The data show about 690,000 distinct CDR3 sequences, with 17% seen just once and roughly a sixth held by the top ten. The sample comprised blood. Receptor source: a man aged 50-59 years with Graves' hyperthyroidism.

Points on this clonotype: A much bigger clone sits one base away, suggesting this may be a read error. The rearrangement joins TRBV19 to TRBJ1-1, with D uncertain. This CDR3 is 13 amino acids long. The germline gives CDR1 LNHDA, CDR2 SQIVND (reference sequence). CDR3 DNA: TGTGCCAGTAGTATAGATCTCGACACTGAATCTTTCTTT. It yields the protein CASSIDLDTESFF.

Ten or more counts support this clonotype. Written as DNA, the CDR3 is TGTGCCATCGGTGACTCCGAATCCTACGAGCAGTACTTC. Translation: CAIGDSESYEQYF. The chain links TRBV7-8 to TRBJ2-7; D is unclear. There are 13 residues in the CDR3. The V gene's germline CDR1 is SGHVS and CDR2 FQNEAQ. V was clipped by 10 bases and J by 1 base, with 14 bases between them.

V is TRBV6-5 and J is TRBJ2-5; 10 bases fit TRBD2. CDR1 is MNHEY, CDR2 SVGAGI, per germline. The length of the CDR3 is 16 residues. The J segment lost 7 bases and the V segment lost 4 bases, leaving 12 bases of the junction unmatched. The CDR3 nucleotides are TGTGCCAGCAGTTCCCCCGGGACTAGCGCCGAGAGGACCCAGTACTTC. Protein product: CASSSPGTSAERTQYF.

This clonotype was observed at least ten times. The chain combines TRBV2 with TRBJ2-2, with D perhaps matching TRBD1 (6 bases). This CDR3 has 15 residues. Germline V lookup: CDR1 SNHLY, CDR2 FYNNEI. Trimming pared 6 bases from V and 5 bases from J, leaving 16 bases between. The CDR3 loop is CASSPQGRRTGELFF. CDR3 nucleotides: TGTGCCAGCAGCCCACAGGGCCGTAGGACCGGGGAGCTGTTTTTT.

There are many counts of this clonotype. The chain employs TRBV12-3 or TRBV12-4 and TRBJ2-3; D unclear. Trimming took 6 bases from V and 1 from J, leaving 14 bases between them. The CDR3 consists of 15 residues. The CDR3 sequence: CASSSLGLGTDTQYF. The DNA for the CDR3 is TGTGCCAGCAGCAGTTTAGGTTTAGGCACAGATACGCAGTATTTT.

This clonotype was counted at least ten times. The chain is built from TRBV2 and TRBJ1-5, with 7 bases aligning to TRBD1. The V gene end was trimmed by 6 bases and the J gene end by 2 bases; junction bases not matched to a gene: 4. Germline V gene lookup returns CDR1 SNHLY and CDR2 FYNNEI. There are 14 residues in the CDR3. The CDR3 nucleotides read TGTGCCAGCAGCCGACAGGGTCGCAATCAGCCCCAGCATTTT. Protein: CASSRQGRNQPQHF.

The sample holds many counts of this clonotype. This chain links TRBV6-1 with TRBJ1-4; D gene uncertain. V dropped 0 bases and J dropped 0 bases, with 5 bases sitting between them. Germline values: CDR1 MNHNS, CDR2 SASEGT. The CDR3 loop spans 15 amino acids. The CDR3 DNA reads TGTGCCAGCAGTGAAGCGCTGGCAACTAATGAAAAACTGTTTTTT. Protein sequence: CASSEALATNEKLFF.